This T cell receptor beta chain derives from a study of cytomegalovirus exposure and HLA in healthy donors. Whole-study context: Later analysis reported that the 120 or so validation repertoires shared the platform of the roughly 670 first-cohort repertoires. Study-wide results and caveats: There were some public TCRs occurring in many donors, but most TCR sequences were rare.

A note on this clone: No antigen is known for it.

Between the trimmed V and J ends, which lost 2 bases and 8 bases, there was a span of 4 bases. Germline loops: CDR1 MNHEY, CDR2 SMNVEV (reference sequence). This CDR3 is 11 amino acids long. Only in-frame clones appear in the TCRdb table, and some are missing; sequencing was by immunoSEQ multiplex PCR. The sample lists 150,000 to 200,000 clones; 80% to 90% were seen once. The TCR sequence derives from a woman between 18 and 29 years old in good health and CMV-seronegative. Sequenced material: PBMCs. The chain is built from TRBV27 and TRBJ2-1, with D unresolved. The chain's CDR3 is CASSLGHEQFF. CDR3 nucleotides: TGTGCCAGCAGTTTAGGGCATGAGCAGTTCTTC.